The T cell receptor beta chain described here comes from a study of T cell changes during pregnancy in multiple sclerosis. Measured with immunoSEQ multiplex PCR; TCRdb has only the in-frame clones, and not every one. The table records approximately 130,000 clones, 95% to 98% of them present only once. The germline V gene has CDR1 MNHEY and CDR2 SMNVEV (reference sequence). The CDR3 runs 15 residues. Trimming removed 0 bases from V and 4 bases from J; junction bases left unmatched: 2. The clonotype originates from a female donor with multiple sclerosis, enrolled in a pregnancy study. The sample was peripheral blood, taken after pregnancy. This rearrangement joins TRBV27 to TRBJ1-2; TRBD1 agrees at 10 bases. The CDR3 DNA reads TGTGCCAGCAGTTTATCCCGGACAGGGGGCTATGGCTACACCTTC. This sequence encodes CASSLSRTGGYGYTF.